This T cell receptor (beta chain) comes out of a study of CD8 T cells in ankylosing spondylitis. Study-wide points: A number of the motif variants had already been described in reactive arthritis synovial fluid and blood.

This clonotype showed up just a few times. Its antigen remains unknown. From the 5' RACE reads, TCRdb called clonotypes with MiXCR, one entry per CDR3 protein. The sample yields some 220,000 distinct CDR3 sequences, 8% to 11% seen once. Germline CDR1 reads SGHTA; CDR2 reads FQGNSA. Between the trimmed V and J ends, which lost 5 bases and 0 bases, there was a span of 11 bases. The CDR3 consists of 15 residues. The source material was blood, either unsorted or a sorted T cell fraction (not recorded which). This chain connects TRBV7-2 to TRBJ2-1, with a tentative D call TRBD1 (5 bases). The sequence came from a male donor with ankylosing spondylitis or in good health (not recorded which). Here the CDR3 reads CASSLDSRSYNEQFF. The CDR3 nucleotides read TGTGCCAGCAGCCTAGACAGCCGCTCCTACAATGAGCAGTTCTTC.